This TCR beta chain appears in the sequencing data of a study of T cell repertoires in cytomegalovirus infection. Germline V gene data show CDR1 as MGHDK and CDR2 as SYGVNS. Trimming removed 2 bases from V and 7 bases from J; junction bases left unmatched: 7. This CDR3 contains 16 residues. TCRdb re-called the reads through MiXCR, storing one row per CDR3 protein. The top ten clones hold approximately 25% of a sample with 180,000 or so distinct CDR3 sequences, 17% of them seen once. The chain carries TRBV25-1 and TRBJ2-2; the match to TRBD1 covers 10 bases. This sequence was found in a human donor in good health (CMV status not recorded). Some clones in this sample may be carry-over from other donors' samples. Material: CD8+ T cells from PBMCs. This chain's CDR3 is CASSEDRTGGVGELFF. DNA for the CDR3: TGTGCCAGCAGTGAAGATAGGACAGGGGGGGTCGGGGAGCTGTTTTTT.